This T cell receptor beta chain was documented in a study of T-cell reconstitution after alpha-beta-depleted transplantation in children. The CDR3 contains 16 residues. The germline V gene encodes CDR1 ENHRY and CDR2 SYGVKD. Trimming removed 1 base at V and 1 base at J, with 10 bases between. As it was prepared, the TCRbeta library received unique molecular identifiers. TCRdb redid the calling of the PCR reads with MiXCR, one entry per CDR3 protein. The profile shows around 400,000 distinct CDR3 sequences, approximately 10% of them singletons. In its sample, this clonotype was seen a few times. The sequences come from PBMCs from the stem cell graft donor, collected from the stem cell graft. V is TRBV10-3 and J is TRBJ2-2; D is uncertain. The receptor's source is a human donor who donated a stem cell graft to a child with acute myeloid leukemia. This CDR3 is CAISELLRGNTGELFF. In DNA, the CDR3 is TGTGCCATCAGTGAGTTATTAAGAGGGAACACCGGGGAGCTGTTTTTT.